The clone carrying this T cell receptor beta chain was seen a handful of times. What it binds is not known. Germline assignment: CDR1 MGHDK and CDR2 SYGVNS. Unmatched junction bases numbered 8, after V lost 5 bases and J lost 3 bases. CDR3 length equals 16 residues. The patients all showed relapse after autologous stem cell transplantation, while their brentuximab vedotin exposure varied. This sample is part of a study of PD-1 blockade in classical Hodgkin lymphoma. Overall study findings and caveats: TCR diversity at baseline was reported to be reduced in newly diagnosed patients relative to healthy donors. TCR diversity rose significantly by C4D1 in CD4+ but not CD8+ cells. With respect to the repertoire differences, their causes, possibly disease activity or prior therapy, remain undefined.

TCRdb's copy holds only in-frame clones and misses some; the assay was immunoSEQ multiplex PCR. The top ten clones hold less than 4% of a sample with roughly 40,000 clones, over 55% of them seen once. The chain recombines TRBV25-1 with TRBJ2-1; 9 positions agree with TRBD2. Specimen: peripheral blood mononuclear cells (PBMCs), collected at baseline. The source of this sequence is a human donor with classical Hodgkin lymphoma. The CDR3 DNA sequence: TGTGCCAGCAGTAACAAAGCGGGGGGCAACTACAATGAGCAGTTCTTC. It specifies CASSNKAGGNYNEQFF.